This T cell receptor beta chain was sequenced in a study of blood T cells in healthy people across ages. Note on this clonotype: The target antigen is unknown.

Study findings and constraints: Considered underestimates were the diversity estimates obtained from one million T cells. Whereas aged donors had fewer naive CD4+ cells, long-lived donors had more of them and higher diversity.

Alongside a J-beta primer mix, a sample-barcoded 5' primer served in a second PCR lasting about 7 to 11 cycles. Samples each returned at least 2.5 million CDR3-containing paired-end reads. TCRdb called the 5' RACE reads again in MiXCR, with one record for every CDR3 protein. Of 850,000 to 1,000,000 distinct CDR3 sequences in the sample, roughly 51% were seen once. Trimming removed 5 bases from V and 6 bases from J, with 31 bases in between. This CDR3 has 19 amino acids. V is TRBV12-3 or TRBV12-4 and J is TRBJ2-5, with a tentative D call TRBD2 (6 bases). Sequencing used blood. This TCR was sampled from a woman aged 55-75 years in good health. CDR3 residues: CASSPPPGLRDSKMKTQYF. The CDR3 DNA sequence: TGTGCCAGCAGTCCCCCGCCGGGGCTCCGGGACTCCAAAATGAAGACCCAGTACTTC.